This T cell receptor beta chain was identified during a study of T cells in women clearing cervical HPV infection. Study in general: Case blood was drawn when the lesion was first found; control blood after infection became undetectable.

Sequencing used immunoSEQ multiplex PCR; TCRdb keeps in-frame clones, though not all of them. The table for this sample gives 40,000 to 60,000 clones. Trimming took 3 bases from V and 2 from J, leaving 16 bases between them. The CDR3 sequence is 15 residues long. CDR1 and CDR2 from the germline V gene are DFQATT and SNEGSKA (reference sequence). General study findings and limits: Richness plus V gene abundances separated cases from controls with AUC 0.8 to 0.85. TRBV6-7 relative abundance averaged 0.11% in cases and 0.15% to 0.2% in controls.

All participants had a single incident cervical HPV16 infection, and prevalent HPV16 infections were excluded. In the case of this clone: As yet, its antigen is unknown. Coverage ceases 3 residues before the CDR3 finishes, and the germline J gene fills in the end.

This chain joins TRBV20-1 and TRBJ1-1; TRBD1 is a possible D gene (6 bases). The sequencing sample was made of blood buffy coat. The sequence came from a woman aged 18 to 69 with a cervical HPV16 infection that either progressed to CIN3+ or cleared (not recorded which). This chain's CDR3 is CSASGGGSPNTEAFF. The CDR3 DNA, read in part, is TGCAGTGCTAGTGGGGGGGGCTCTCCAAACACTGAA.